These T cell receptor beta chains were read from a single sample in a study of cytomegalovirus exposure and HLA in healthy donors. Measured with immunoSEQ multiplex PCR; TCRdb has only the in-frame clones, and not every one. Of about 130,000 clones listed, about 83% are singletons. Sequenced: PBMCs. Source of these receptors: a girl aged 2 to 9 in good health and CMV-seronegative. CDR3s include the opening cysteine and the closing phenylalanine or tryptophan. The order of the fields is D gene, clone size, J gene, V gene, CDR3 protein, CDR3 DNA. The D gene is left open where the match is weak. Size tells how often a clone was seen (once, few, many) or the class of an expanded clone, and some rows leave it out.

>TRBD1|.|TRBJ2-7|TRBV27
CASRTGYEQYF
TGTGCCAGCCGGACAGGGTACGAGCAGTACTTC
>.|.|TRBJ2-7|TRBV19
CASSPSGEGYEQYF
TGTGCCAGTAGTCCCTCAGGGGAAGGTTACGAGCAGTACTTC
>.|.|TRBJ1-2|TRBV29-1
CSIEAAYGYTF
TGCAGCATTGAGGCCGCCTATGGCTACACCTTC
>.|few|TRBJ1-2|TRBV6-1
CASSPGLGGYTF
TGTGCCAGCAGTCCGGGGTTGGGTGGCTACACCTTC
>TRBD2|.|TRBJ2-7|TRBV5-4
CASSTRRQRGTYEQYF
TGTGCCAGCAGCACCCGACGCCAGCGGGGGACCTACGAGCAGTACTTC
>TRBD1|few|TRBJ2-7|TRBV4-2
CASSQDGGQGGSEQYF
TGTGCCAGCAGCCAAGATGGGGGACAGGGGGGCTCCGAGCAGTACTTC
>.|.|TRBJ2-5|TRBV7-2
CASSLGTPETQYF
TGTGCCAGCAGCTTAGGAACTCCCGAGACCCAGTACTTC
>.|.|TRBJ1-1|TRBV15
CATTPRQSGEAFF
TGTGCCACCACCCCGCGGCAGTCGGGTGAAGCTTTCTTT
>.|.|TRBJ1-1|TRBV30
CAWFYLGGLGGEAFF
TGTGCCTGGTTCTATCTCGGGGGGTTGGGCGGTGAAGCTTTCTTT
>.|.|TRBJ2-5|TRBV1
CTSSQAHRHLQETQYF
TGCACCAGCAGCCAAGCACACCGACACCTCCAAGAGACCCAGTACTTC
>TRBD1|.|TRBJ1-5|TRBV10-3
CAISEPGQGRGGQPQHF
TGTGCCATCAGTGAGCCGGGACAGGGAAGAGGGGGTCAGCCCCAGCATTTT
>.|once|TRBJ1-4|TRBV21-1
CASSTKVPGQGTNEKLFF
TGTGCCAGCAGCACCAAAGTCCCGGGACAGGGCACTAATGAAAAACTGTTTTTT
>TRBD1|few|TRBJ1-4|TRBV5-6
CASSRRQGGATNEKLFF
TGTGCCAGCAGCCGTAGACAGGGCGGAGCAACTAATGAAAAACTGTTTTTT
>.|.|TRBJ2-2|TRBV30
CAWSKGTGELFF
TGTGCCTGGAGTAAGGGGACCGGGGAGCTGTTTTTT
>.|.|TRBJ1-5|TRBV28
CASSLFRGYSNQPQHF
TGTGCCAGCAGTTTATTTCGGGGGTACAGCAATCAGCCCCAGCATTTT